Listed below are T cell receptor beta chains from one sample, sequenced in a study of OX40 agonist ivuxolimab in advanced cancers. The method was immunoSEQ multiplex PCR; TCRdb's version includes in-frame clones alone and lacks a portion of them. The sample has around 39,000 clones, less than 80% seen once; the top ten hold around 13%. Source: CD4+ or CD8+ T cells sorted from blood, taken in a trial of the OX40 agonist ivuxolimab. The receptors shown here come from an adult with an advanced solid tumor such as melanoma, head and neck, liver or kidney cancer. The CDR3 runs from the conserved cysteine through the conserved F or W. The D gene is left open where the match is weak. Expanded clones get a size class; other rows say once, few or many, or leave the size out.

TRBJ2-3 TRBV18 . TRBD2 TGTGCCAGCTCACCCGGACTAGCGGGAGATACGCAGTATTTT CASSPGLAGDTQYF
TRBJ2-5 TRBV5-1 . . TGCGCCAGCAGCTTGGTTGGAGGGGGCACCAAAGAGACCCAGTACTTC CASSLVGGGTKETQYF
TRBJ2-7 TRBV5-1 . . TGCGCCAGCAACCGGGACAAGTCCTACGAGCAGTACTTC CASNRDKSYEQYF
TRBJ1-3 TRBV30 . . TGTGCAACGGACAAACCTAGCTCTGGAAACACCATATATTTT CATDKPSSGNTIYF
TRBJ2-7 TRBV7-2 . . TGTGCCAGCAGCTTTGTTCAGGCCGCCTACGAGCAGTACTTC CASSFVQAAYEQYF
TRBJ2-5 TRBV5-1 once . TGCGCCAGCAGCGAGGCCCGGGGGAGGGAGACCCAGTACTTC CASSEARGRETQYF
TRBJ1-6 TRBV2 . . TGTGCCAGCAGTGTGGGGCAGGGCGTCTATAATTCACCCCTCCACTTT CASSVGQGVYNSPLHF
TRBJ2-3 TRBV5-6 . . TGTGCCAGCAGCTTATCGACAGTTTTAATACAGTATTTT CASSLSTVLIQYF
TRBJ2-7 TRBV6-5 . . TGTGCCAGCAGGGAAACTCAGGGAATTTCCTACGAGCAGTACTTC CASRETQGISYEQYF
TRBJ2-7 TRBV28 few . TGTGCCAGCAGGGACTCTGTCTACGAGCAGTACTTC CASRDSVYEQYF
TRBJ2-7 TRBV27 . TRBD2 TGTGCCAGCAGTTTAGTGGGTAGCGGGAGGGCCGGGGTCTACGAGCAGTACTTC CASSLVGSGRAGVYEQYF
TRBJ1-5 TRBV6-5 . . TGTGCCAGCGGTGAGATTCAGCCCCAGCATTTT CASGEIQPQHF
TRBJ2-7 TRBV7-9 . . TGTGCCAGCAGCTTAGCGTTTATCGACGAGCAGTACTTC CASSLAFIDEQYF
TRBJ2-5 TRBV7-9 . TRBD1 TGTGCCAGCAGCTATGGGGGCACAGGGGGCCGGGAGACCCAGTACTTC CASSYGGTGGRETQYF
TRBJ2-7 TRBV4-1 . . TGCGCCAGCAGCCTCCCCGGGCAGCCCCTCTACGAGCAGTACTTC CASSLPGQPLYEQYF
TRBJ1-3 TRBV14 . . TGTGCCAGCAGCCAAGATATAACGGGGGCGCGTAGAAACACCATATATTTT CASSQDITGARRNTIYF
TRBJ1-1 TRBV7-2 . TRBD1 TGTGCCAGCAGCGGCGGGGTAGGGGGCTGGACTGAAGCTTTCTTT CASSGGVGGWTEAFF
TRBJ1-1 TRBV7-2 . . TGTGCCAGCAGCTTCACAGGGACTCCTGTAAACACTGAAGCTTTCTTT CASSFTGTPVNTEAFF
TRBJ2-7 TRBV28 . . TGTGCCAGCAGCCCGTGGCGAGGCACAATTTACTCCTACGAGCAGTACTTC CASSPWRGTIYSYEQYF
TRBJ1-4 TRBV2 . TRBD1 TGTGCCAGCAGTCCCACGCAGGGGGCAACTAATGAAAAACTGTTTTTT CASSPTQGATNEKLFF
TRBJ1-5 TRBV2 . . TGTGCCAGCAGTGAAAGCAGGCCCGACCTCCAGCCCCAGCATTTT CASSESRPDLQPQHF
TRBJ2-7 TRBV10-3 . TRBD1 TGTGCCATCAGTGCACGGGGTGGGGGACAGGGGGCAAACTACGAGCAGTACTTC CAISARGGGQGANYEQYF
TRBJ2-1 TRBV28 . . TGTGCCAGCACTGAGGGGCGTTCCTACAATGAGCAGTTCTTC CASTEGRSYNEQFF
TRBJ2-5 TRBV29-1 . TRBD2 TGCAGCGGCGGGAGGGCCTCAGAGACCCAGTACTTC CSGGRASETQYF
TRBJ2-7 TRBV18 few . TGTGCCAGCTCACCGGGAGGTCTTTACGAGCAGTACTTC CASSPGGLYEQYF
TRBJ1-5 TRBV7-8 few . TGTGCCAGCAGCTTAACTTCACGTAATAGCAATCAGCCCCAGCATTTT CASSLTSRNSNQPQHF
TRBJ1-1 TRBV6-5 . TRBD1 TGTGCCAGCAGTCCGACAGGGGGCAACACTGAAGCTTTCTTT CASSPTGGNTEAFF
TRBJ1-1 TRBV18 . . TGTGCCAGCTCACCGGCATCGGGGGGCACTGAAGCTTTCTTT CASSPASGGTEAFF
TRBJ2-5 TRBV6-1 . . TGTGCCAGCAGTCCTCCCCCGATCCGAGGGACCCAGTACTTC CASSPPPIRGTQYF
TRBJ2-5 TRBV2 . . TGTGCCACCGGGGGCTATAGCTACAAAGAGACCCAGTACTTC CATGGYSYKETQYF
TRBJ2-7 TRBV5-5 . TRBD1 TGTGCCAGCAGCCCTCGACAGGGCCCCTACGAGCAGTACTTC CASSPRQGPYEQYF
TRBJ2-1 TRBV28 few . TGTGCCAGCAGTGGGACCCCTGACAATGAGCAGTTCTTC CASSGTPDNEQFF
TRBJ2-3 TRBV19 . . TGTGCCAGCCGGGACCGAGGAGGGTTATCGAACACAGATACGCAGTATTTT CASRDRGGLSNTDTQYF
TRBJ2-7 TRBV2 . . TGTGCCAGCAGTAAGGACAGCCCCCTCTACGAGCAGTACTTC CASSKDSPLYEQYF
TRBJ1-5 TRBV18 . . TGTGCCAGCTCACCCCGGGACAGCAATCAGCCCCAGCATTTT CASSPRDSNQPQHF
TRBJ2-1 TRBV9 once TRBD2 TGTGCCAGCAGCCCAGGGACTAGCGGGGGGGGTGAGCAGTTCTTC CASSPGTSGGGEQFF
TRBJ1-3 TRBV4-1 . . TGCGCCAGCAGCCAAGTCAAGGCGGGGATCGCCGGAAACACCATATATTTT CASSQVKAGIAGNTIYF
TRBJ2-3 TRBV5-6 . TRBD2 TGTGCCAGCAGCCCGGAAGGACTAGCGGGGGGCACAGATACGCAGTATTTT CASSPEGLAGGTDTQYF
TRBJ1-4 TRBV28 few TRBD1 TGTGCCAGCACCCTGGACAGGGGATATGAAAAACTGTTTTTT CASTLDRGYEKLFF